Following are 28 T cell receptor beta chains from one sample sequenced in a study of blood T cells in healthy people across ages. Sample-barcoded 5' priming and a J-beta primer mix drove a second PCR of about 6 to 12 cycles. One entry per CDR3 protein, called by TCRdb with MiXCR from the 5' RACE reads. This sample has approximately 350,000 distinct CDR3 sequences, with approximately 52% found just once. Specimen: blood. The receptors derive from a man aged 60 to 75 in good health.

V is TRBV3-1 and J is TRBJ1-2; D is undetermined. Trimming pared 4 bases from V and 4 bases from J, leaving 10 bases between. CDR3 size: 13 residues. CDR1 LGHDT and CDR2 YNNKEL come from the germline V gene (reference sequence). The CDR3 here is CASSREGGYGYTF. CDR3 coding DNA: TGTGCCAGCAGCCGAGAGGGAGGCTATGGCTACACCTTC.

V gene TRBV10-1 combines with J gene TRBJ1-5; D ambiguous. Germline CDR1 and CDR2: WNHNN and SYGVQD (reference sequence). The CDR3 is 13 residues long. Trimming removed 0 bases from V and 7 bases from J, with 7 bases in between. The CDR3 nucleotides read TGCGCCAGCAGTGAGTCGGTCGGGCAGCCCCAGCATTTT. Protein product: CASSESVGQPQHF.

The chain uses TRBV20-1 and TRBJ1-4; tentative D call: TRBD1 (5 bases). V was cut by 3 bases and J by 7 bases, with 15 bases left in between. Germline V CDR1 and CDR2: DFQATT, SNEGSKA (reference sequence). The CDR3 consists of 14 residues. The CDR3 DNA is TGCAGTGCTAGTAGGGGAGGGCTGGGTGAAAAACTGTTTTTT. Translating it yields CSASRGGLGEKLFF.

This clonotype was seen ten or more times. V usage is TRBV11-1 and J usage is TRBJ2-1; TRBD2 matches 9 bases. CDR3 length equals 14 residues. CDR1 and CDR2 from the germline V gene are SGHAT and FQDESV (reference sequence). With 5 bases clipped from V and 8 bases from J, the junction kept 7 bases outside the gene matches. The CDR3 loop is CASSPVGLAHEQFF. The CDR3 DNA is TGTGCCAGCAGCCCCGTGGGACTAGCACATGAGCAGTTCTTC.

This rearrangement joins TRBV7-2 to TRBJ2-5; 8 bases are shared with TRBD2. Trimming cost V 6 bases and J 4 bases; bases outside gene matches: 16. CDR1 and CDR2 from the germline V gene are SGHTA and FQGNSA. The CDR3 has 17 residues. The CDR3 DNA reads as TGTGCCAGCAGTTCGCTCGGGGCGGGAGGAGGGCGAGAGACCCAGTACTTC. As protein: CASSSLGAGGGRETQYF.

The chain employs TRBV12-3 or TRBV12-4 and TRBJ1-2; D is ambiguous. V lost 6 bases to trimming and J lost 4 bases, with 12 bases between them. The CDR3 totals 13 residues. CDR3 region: CASSQDGGYGYTF. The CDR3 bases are TGTGCCAGCAGCCAGGACGGAGGCTATGGCTACACCTTC.

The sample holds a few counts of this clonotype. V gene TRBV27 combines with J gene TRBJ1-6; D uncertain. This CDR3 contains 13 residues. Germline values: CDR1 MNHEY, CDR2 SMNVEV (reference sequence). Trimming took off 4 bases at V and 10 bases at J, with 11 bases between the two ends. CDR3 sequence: CASSSRIGSPLHF. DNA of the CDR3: TGTGCCAGCAGTTCCAGGATCGGATCACCCCTCCACTTT.

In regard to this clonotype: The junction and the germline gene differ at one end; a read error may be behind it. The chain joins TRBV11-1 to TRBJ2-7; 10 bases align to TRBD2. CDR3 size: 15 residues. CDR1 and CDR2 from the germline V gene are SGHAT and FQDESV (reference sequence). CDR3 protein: CASSQDRTSGYEQYF. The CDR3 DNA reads TGCGCCAGCAGCCAAGACAGGACTAGCGGCTACGAGCAGTACTTC.

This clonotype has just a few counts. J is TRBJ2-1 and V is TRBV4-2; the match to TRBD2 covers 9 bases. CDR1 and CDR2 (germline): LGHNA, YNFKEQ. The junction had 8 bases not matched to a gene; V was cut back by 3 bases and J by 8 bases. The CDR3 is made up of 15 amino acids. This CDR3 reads CASSHGRAGGDEQFF. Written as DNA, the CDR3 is TGTGCCAGCAGCCACGGTCGTGCGGGAGGGGATGAGCAGTTCTTC.

CDR3 in amino acids: CASSLEPGGTDTQYF. DNA of the CDR3: TGTGCCAGCAGTTTAGAGCCGGGGGGGACAGATACGCAGTATTTT. This sequence joins TRBV12-3 or TRBV12-4 and TRBJ2-3, with TRBD2 matching over 8 bases. J was trimmed by 3 bases and V by 1 base; bases with no gene match: 3. This CDR3 comprises 15 residues.

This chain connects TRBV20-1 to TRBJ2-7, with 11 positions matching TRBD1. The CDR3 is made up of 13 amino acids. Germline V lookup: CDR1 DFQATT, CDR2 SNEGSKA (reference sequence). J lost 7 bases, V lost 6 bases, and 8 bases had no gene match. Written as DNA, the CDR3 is TGCAGTGCCACGCAGGACAGGGGGCGTGAGCAGTACTTC. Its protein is CSATQDRGREQYF.

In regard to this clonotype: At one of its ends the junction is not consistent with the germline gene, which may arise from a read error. CDR3 residues: CAGSSTAPYTYEQYF. The CDR3 DNA sequence: TGTGCCGGCAGCTCGACCGCACCTTACACCTACGAGCAGTACTTC. The chain uses TRBV7-2 and TRBJ2-7, with unresolved D. This CDR3 has 15 amino acids. Looked up from germline, CDR1 is SGHTA and CDR2 is FQGNSA. Combining the CDR3 with reference TRBV7-2 and TRBJ2-7 gives the whole variable domain GAGVSQSPSNKVTEKGKDVELRCDPISGHTALYWYRQSLGQGLEFLIYFQGNSAPDKSGLPSDRFSAERTGGSVSTLTIQRTQQEDSAVYLCAGSSTAPYTYEQYFGPGTRLTVT.

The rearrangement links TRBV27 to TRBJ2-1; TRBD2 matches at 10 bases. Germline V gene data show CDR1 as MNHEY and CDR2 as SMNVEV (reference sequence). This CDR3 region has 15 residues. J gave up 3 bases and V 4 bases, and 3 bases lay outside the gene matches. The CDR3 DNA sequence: TGTGCCAGCAGTTCTAGCGGGAGATTCTACAATGAGCAGTTCTTC. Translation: CASSSSGRFYNEQFF.

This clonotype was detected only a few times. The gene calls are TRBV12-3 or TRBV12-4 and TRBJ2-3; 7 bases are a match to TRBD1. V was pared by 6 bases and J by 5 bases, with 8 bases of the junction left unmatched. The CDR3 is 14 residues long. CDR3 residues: CASRSGGSGDTQYF. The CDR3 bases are TGTGCCAGCAGATCAGGGGGATCAGGAGATACGCAGTATTTT.

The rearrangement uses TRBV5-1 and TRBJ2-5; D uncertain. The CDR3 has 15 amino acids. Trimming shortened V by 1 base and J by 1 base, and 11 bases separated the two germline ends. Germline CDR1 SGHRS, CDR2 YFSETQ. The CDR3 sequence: CASSLRLLAQETQYF. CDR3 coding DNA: TGCGCCAGCAGCTTGAGGCTATTAGCCCAAGAGACCCAGTACTTC.

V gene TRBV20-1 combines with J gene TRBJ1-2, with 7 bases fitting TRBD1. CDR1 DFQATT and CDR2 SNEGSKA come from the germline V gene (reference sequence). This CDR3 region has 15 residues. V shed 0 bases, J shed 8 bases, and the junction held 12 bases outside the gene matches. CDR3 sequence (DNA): TGCAGTGCTAGAGATGAGCCCGACAGGGACGGCGGCTACACCTTC. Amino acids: CSARDEPDRDGGYTF.

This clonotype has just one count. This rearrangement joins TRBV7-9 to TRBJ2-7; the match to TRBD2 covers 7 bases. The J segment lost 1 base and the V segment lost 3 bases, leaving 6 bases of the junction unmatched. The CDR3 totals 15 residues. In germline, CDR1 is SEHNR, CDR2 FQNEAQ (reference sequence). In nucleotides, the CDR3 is TGTGCCAGCAGCTTGGTTAGCGGGTCTTCCTACGAGCAGTACTTC. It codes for CASSLVSGSSYEQYF.

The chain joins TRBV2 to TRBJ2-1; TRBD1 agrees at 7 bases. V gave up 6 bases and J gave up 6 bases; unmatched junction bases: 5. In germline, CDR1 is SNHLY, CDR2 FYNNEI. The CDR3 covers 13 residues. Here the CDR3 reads CASRTGTFNEQFF. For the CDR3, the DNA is TGTGCCAGCAGGACAGGGACCTTCAATGAGCAGTTCTTC.

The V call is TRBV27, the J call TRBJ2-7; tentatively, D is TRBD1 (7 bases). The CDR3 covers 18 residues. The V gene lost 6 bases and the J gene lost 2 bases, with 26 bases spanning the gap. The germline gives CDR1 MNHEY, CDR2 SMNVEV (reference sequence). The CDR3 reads CASRPFEGASVLPYEQYF. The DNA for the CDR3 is TGTGCCAGCAGACCCTTCGAGGGGGCTAGCGTATTACCCTACGAGCAGTACTTC.

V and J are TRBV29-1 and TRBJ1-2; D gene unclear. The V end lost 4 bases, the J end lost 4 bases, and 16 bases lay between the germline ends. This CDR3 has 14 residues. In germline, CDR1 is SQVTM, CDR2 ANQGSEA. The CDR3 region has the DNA TGCAGCGTTGTGGACCCCGCGAAATCCTATGGCTACACCTTC. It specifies CSVVDPAKSYGYTF.

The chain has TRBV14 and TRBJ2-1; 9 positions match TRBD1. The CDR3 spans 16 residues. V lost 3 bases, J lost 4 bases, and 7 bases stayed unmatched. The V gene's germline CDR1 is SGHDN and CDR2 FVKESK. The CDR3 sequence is CASSQRDRVGYNEQFF. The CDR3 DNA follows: TGTGCCAGCAGCCAGCGGGACAGGGTAGGATACAATGAGCAGTTCTTC. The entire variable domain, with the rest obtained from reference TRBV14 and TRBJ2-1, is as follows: EAGVTQFPSHSVIEKGQTVTLRCDPISGHDNLYWYRRVMGKEIKFLLHFVKESKQDESGMPNNRFLAERTGGTYSTLKVQPAELEDSGVYFCASSQRDRVGYNEQFFGPGTRLTVL.

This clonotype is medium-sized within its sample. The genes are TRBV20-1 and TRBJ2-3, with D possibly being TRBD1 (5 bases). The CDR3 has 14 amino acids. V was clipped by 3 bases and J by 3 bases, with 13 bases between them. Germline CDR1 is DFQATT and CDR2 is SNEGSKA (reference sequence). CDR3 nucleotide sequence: TGCAGTGCTAGTCGGCTATACAGGACAGATACGCAGTATTTT. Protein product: CSASRLYRTDTQYF.

DNA for the CDR3: TGCGCCAGCAGCCTGGGCCGACTAGCGGATGAGCAGTTCTTC. This sequence encodes CASSLGRLADEQFF. The V gene is TRBV5-1, the J gene TRBJ2-1; the match to TRBD2 covers 9 bases. The CDR3 runs to 14 residues. V lost 4 bases, J lost 8 bases, and 7 bases stayed unmatched. Germline V CDR1 and CDR2: SGHRS, YFSETQ.

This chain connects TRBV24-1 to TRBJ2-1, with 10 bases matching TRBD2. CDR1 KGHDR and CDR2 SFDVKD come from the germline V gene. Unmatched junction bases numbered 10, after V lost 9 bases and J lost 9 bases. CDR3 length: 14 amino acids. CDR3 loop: CATRPGLAGVEQFF. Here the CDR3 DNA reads TGTGCCACCCGCCCGGGGCTAGCGGGAGTTGAGCAGTTCTTC.

The CDR3 here is CASSQEYEQYF. The CDR3 region has the DNA TGCGCCAGCAGCCAAGAGTACGAGCAGTACTTC. The V gene is TRBV4-1, the J gene TRBJ2-7; D ambiguous. Looked up from germline, CDR1 is MGHRA and CDR2 is YSYEKL. The CDR3 totals 11 residues. V dropped 0 bases and J dropped 4 bases, with 1 base sitting between them.

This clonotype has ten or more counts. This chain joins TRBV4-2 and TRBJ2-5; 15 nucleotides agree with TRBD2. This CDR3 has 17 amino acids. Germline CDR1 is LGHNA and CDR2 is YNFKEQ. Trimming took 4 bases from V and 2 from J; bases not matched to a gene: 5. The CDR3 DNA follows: TGTGCCAGCAGCCGCGGGACTAGCGGGGGGAGACAAGAGACCCAGTACTTC. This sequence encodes CASSRGTSGGRQETQYF.

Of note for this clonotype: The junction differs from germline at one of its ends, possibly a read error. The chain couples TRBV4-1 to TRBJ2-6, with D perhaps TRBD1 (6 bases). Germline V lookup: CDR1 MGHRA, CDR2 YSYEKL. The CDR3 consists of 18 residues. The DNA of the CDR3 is TGCGCCAGCAGCCAAGTCCTGTCTGGGGGCTCTGGGGCCAACGTCCTAACTTTC. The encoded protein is CASSQVLSGGSGANVLTF.

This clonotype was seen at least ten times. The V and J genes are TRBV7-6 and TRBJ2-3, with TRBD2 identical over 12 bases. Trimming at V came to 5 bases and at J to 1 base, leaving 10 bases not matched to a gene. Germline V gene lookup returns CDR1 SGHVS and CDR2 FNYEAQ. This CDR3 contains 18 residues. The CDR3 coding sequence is TGTGCCAGCAGCCCGGGGCTAGCGGGGGGGCGAGGCACAGATACGCAGTATTTT. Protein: CASSPGLAGGRGTDTQYF.